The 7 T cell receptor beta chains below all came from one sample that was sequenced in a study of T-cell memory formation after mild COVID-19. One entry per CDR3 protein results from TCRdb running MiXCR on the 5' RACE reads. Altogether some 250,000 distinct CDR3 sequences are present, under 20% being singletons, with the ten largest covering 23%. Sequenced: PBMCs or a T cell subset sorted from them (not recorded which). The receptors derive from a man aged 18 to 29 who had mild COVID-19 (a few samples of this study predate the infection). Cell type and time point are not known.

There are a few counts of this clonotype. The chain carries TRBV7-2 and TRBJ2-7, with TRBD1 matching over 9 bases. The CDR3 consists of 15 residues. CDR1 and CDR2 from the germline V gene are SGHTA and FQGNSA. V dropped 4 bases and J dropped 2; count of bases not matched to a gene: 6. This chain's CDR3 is CASSSTGTGTYEQYF. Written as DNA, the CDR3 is TGTGCCAGCAGCTCGACCGGGACAGGGACCTACGAGCAGTACTTC.

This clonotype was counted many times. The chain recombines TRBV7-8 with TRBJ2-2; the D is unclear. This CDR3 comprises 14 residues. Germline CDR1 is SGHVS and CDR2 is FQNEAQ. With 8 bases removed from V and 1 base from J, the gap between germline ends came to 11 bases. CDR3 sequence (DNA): TGTGCCAGCCAACGAAGCAAGAACACCGGGGAGCTGTTTTTT. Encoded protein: CASQRSKNTGELFF.

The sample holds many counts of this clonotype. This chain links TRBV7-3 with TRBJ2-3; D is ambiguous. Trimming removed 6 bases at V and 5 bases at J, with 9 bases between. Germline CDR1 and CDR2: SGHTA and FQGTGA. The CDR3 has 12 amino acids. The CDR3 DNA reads TGTGCCAGCAGTTTCAGAGGAGATACGCAGTATTTT. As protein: CASSFRGDTQYF.

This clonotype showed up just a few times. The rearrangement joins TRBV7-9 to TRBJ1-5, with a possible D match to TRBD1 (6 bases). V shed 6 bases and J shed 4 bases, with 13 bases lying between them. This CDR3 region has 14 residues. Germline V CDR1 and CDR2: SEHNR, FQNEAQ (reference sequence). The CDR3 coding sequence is TGTGCCAGCAGTGGTACAGGGTGGAATCAGCCCCAGCATTTT. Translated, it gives CASSGTGWNQPQHF.

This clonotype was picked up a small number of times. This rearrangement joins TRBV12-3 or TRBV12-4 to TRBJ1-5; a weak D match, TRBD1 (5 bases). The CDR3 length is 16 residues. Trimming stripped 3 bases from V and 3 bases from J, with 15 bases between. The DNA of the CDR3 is TGTGCCAGCAGTTTCGGGGGAGACAGACCCAATCAGCCCCAGCATTTT. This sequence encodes CASSFGGDRPNQPQHF.

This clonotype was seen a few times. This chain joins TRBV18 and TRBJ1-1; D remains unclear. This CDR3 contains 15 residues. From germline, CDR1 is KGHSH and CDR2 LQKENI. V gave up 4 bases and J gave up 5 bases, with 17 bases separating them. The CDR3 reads CASSQGTGVWTEAFF. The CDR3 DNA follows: TGTGCCAGCTCACAAGGTACGGGTGTGTGGACTGAAGCTTTCTTT.

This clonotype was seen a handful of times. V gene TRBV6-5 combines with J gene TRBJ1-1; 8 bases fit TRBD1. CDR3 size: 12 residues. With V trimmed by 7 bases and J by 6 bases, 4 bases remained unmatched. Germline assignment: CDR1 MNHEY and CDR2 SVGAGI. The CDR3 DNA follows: TGTGCCAGCAAAAAGACAGGGGCTGAAGCTTTCTTT. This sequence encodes CASKKTGAEAFF.